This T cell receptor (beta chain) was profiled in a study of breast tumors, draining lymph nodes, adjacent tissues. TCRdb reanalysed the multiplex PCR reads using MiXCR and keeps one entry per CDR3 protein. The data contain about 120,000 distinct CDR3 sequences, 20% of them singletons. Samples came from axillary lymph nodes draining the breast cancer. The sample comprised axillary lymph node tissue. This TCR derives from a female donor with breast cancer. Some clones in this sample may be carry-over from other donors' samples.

The CDR3 DNA is TGTGCCAGCAGCCTCCGGGAGGGTCTCTATGGCTACACCTTC. Residues: CASSLREGLYGYTF. The chain uses TRBV3-1 and TRBJ1-2; D unclear. Germline V CDR1 and CDR2: LGHDT, YNNKEL (reference sequence). The CDR3 sequence is 14 residues long. V lost 4 bases and J 4 bases, leaving 13 bases between the germline ends.